The count of the clone carrying this T cell receptor beta chain is one. The antigen remains unidentified. Germline CDR1 and CDR2: SGHAT and FQNNGV. V lost 3 bases and J lost 0, with 17 bases in between. The CDR3 length is 17 residues. The data belong to a study of T cell repertoires in cytomegalovirus infection. TCRdb independently ran MiXCR on the reads; one entry per CDR3 protein. The sample has roughly 500,000 distinct CDR3 sequences; roughly a third are singletons. Sample: cultured PBMCs, taken from culture after CMV antigen stimulation. The TCR comes from a human donor in good health (CMV status not recorded). Some clones in this sample may be carry-over from other donors' samples. This rearrangement joins TRBV11-2 to TRBJ1-1; possible D gene TRBD1, 5 bases. CDR3 region: CASSFKGYGQLNTEAFF. As DNA, the CDR3 is TGTGCCAGCAGCTTTAAGGGGTATGGGCAGTTGAACACTGAAGCTTTCTTT.